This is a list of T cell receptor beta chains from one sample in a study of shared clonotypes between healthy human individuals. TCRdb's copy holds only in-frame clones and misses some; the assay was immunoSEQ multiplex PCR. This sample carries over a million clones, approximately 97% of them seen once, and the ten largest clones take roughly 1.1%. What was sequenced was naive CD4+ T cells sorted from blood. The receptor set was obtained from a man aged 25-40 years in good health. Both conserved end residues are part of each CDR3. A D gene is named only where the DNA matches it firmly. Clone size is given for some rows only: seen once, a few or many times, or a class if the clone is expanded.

CDR3aa: CASSLPGQGSTEAFF; CDR3nt: TGCGCCAGCAGCTTACCGGGACAGGGCAGCACTGAAGCTTTCTTT; abundance: .; d_gene: TRBD1; v_gene: TRBV5-1; j_gene: TRBJ1-1
CDR3aa: CASRPRGGFGTGNQPQHF; CDR3nt: TGTGCCAGTAGACCGAGAGGGGGGTTCGGGACTGGAAATCAGCCCCAGCATTTT; abundance: .; d_gene: .; v_gene: TRBV19; j_gene: TRBJ1-5
CDR3aa: CSVEDRAGYTF; CDR3nt: TGCAGCGTTGAAGACAGGGCGGGCTACACCTTC; abundance: .; d_gene: .; v_gene: TRBV29-1; j_gene: TRBJ1-2
CDR3aa: CASSLIQGPKDSNQPQHF; CDR3nt: TGTGCCAGCAGTTTAATCCAGGGACCCAAAGATAGCAATCAGCCCCAGCATTTT; abundance: .; d_gene: .; v_gene: TRBV28; j_gene: TRBJ1-5
CDR3aa: CASCLKRTAYGYTF; CDR3nt: TGTGCCAGCTGCCTGAAGAGGACTGCCTATGGCTACACCTTC; abundance: .; d_gene: .; v_gene: TRBV2; j_gene: TRBJ1-2
CDR3aa: CASSPSPGARGYTF; CDR3nt: TGTGCCAGCAGCCCTAGTCCTGGGGCTCGTGGCTACACCTTC; abundance: .; d_gene: .; v_gene: TRBV7-3; j_gene: TRBJ1-2
CDR3aa: CASSVVASGSLDEQFF; CDR3nt: TGTGCCAGCAGCGTAGTGGCTAGCGGGAGTCTCGATGAGCAGTTCTTC; abundance: .; d_gene: TRBD2; v_gene: TRBV9; j_gene: TRBJ2-1
CDR3aa: CASSTSGDPLADTQYF; CDR3nt: TGTGCCAGCAGCACTAGCGGGGACCCCTTGGCGGATACGCAGTATTTT; abundance: .; d_gene: .; v_gene: TRBV21-1; j_gene: TRBJ2-3
CDR3aa: CASSRQGFPYEQYF; CDR3nt: TGTGCCAGCAGCCGGCAGGGGTTTCCCTACGAGCAGTACTTC; abundance: .; d_gene: .; v_gene: TRBV14; j_gene: TRBJ2-7
CDR3aa: CASSLDQGAKETQYF; CDR3nt: TGTGCCAGCAGCTTGGATCAGGGGGCGAAGGAGACCCAGTACTTC; abundance: once; d_gene: TRBD1; v_gene: TRBV7-9; j_gene: TRBJ2-5
CDR3aa: CASSEGHGDQHF; CDR3nt: TGTGCCAGCAGCGAAGGCCACGGGGACCAGCATTTT; abundance: .; d_gene: .; v_gene: TRBV5-6; j_gene: TRBJ1-5
CDR3aa: CASGRWASGNYNEQFF; CDR3nt: TGTGCCAGCGGACGATGGGCTAGCGGGAACTACAATGAGCAGTTCTTC; abundance: .; d_gene: TRBD2; v_gene: TRBV27; j_gene: TRBJ2-1
CDR3aa: CASSLPGETQYF; CDR3nt: TGTGCCAGCAGCCTGCCTGGGGAGACCCAGTACTTC; abundance: .; d_gene: .; v_gene: TRBV28; j_gene: TRBJ2-5
CDR3aa: CSVSTGVGTEAFF; CDR3nt: TGCAGCGTTTCTACAGGGGTGGGCACTGAAGCTTTCTTT; abundance: once; d_gene: TRBD1; v_gene: TRBV29-1; j_gene: TRBJ1-1
CDR3aa: CASSLTTGQPQHF; CDR3nt: TGTGCCAGTAGTTTGACGACGGGTCAGCCCCAGCATTTT; abundance: .; d_gene: .; v_gene: TRBV19; j_gene: TRBJ1-5
CDR3aa: CASSLEGIGDNEQFF; CDR3nt: TGTGCCAGCAGCTTAGAGGGTATAGGTGACAATGAGCAGTTCTTC; abundance: .; d_gene: .; v_gene: TRBV7-6; j_gene: TRBJ2-1
CDR3aa: CASSDPEVPSGLFYEQYF; CDR3nt: TGTGCCAGCAGCGACCCTGAGGTACCTAGCGGACTGTTCTACGAGCAGTACTTC; abundance: .; d_gene: .; v_gene: TRBV21-1; j_gene: TRBJ2-7
CDR3aa: CASGLGQGQPQHF; CDR3nt: TGTGCTAGTGGTTTGGGCCAGGGTCAGCCCCAGCATTTT; abundance: .; d_gene: .; v_gene: TRBV12-5; j_gene: TRBJ1-5
CDR3aa: CASSEGGRTNEKLFF; CDR3nt: TGTGCCAGCAGTGAAGGGGGGCGAACTAATGAAAAACTGTTTTTT; abundance: .; d_gene: .; v_gene: TRBV2; j_gene: TRBJ1-4
CDR3aa: CASSMTSGIGNQPQHF; CDR3nt: TGTGCCAGCAGTATGACGTCGGGTATCGGCAATCAGCCCCAGCATTTT; abundance: .; d_gene: .; v_gene: TRBV27; j_gene: TRBJ1-5
CDR3aa: CASSRSSYNEQFF; CDR3nt: TGTGCCAGCAGCCGGAGCTCCTACAATGAGCAGTTCTTC; abundance: .; d_gene: .; v_gene: TRBV7-2; j_gene: TRBJ2-1
CDR3aa: CSVEGASGTGELFF; CDR3nt: TGCAGCGTTGAAGGGGCCTCCGGAACCGGGGAGCTGTTTTTT; abundance: .; d_gene: .; v_gene: TRBV29-1; j_gene: TRBJ2-2
CDR3aa: CASSGRENTGELFF; CDR3nt: TGTGCCAGCAGCGGGCGGGAGAACACCGGGGAGCTGTTTTTT; abundance: .; d_gene: .; v_gene: TRBV9; j_gene: TRBJ2-2
CDR3aa: CASSPLPHSNTEAFF; CDR3nt: TGTGCCAGCTCACCACTCCCACACAGTAACACTGAAGCTTTCTTT; abundance: .; d_gene: .; v_gene: TRBV18; j_gene: TRBJ1-1
CDR3aa: CASSLAGTVNTEAFF; CDR3nt: TGTGCCAGCAGCTTAGCTGGGACGGTGAACACTGAAGCTTTCTTT; abundance: .; d_gene: .; v_gene: TRBV7-6; j_gene: TRBJ1-1
CDR3aa: CASSEQGSMNTEAFF; CDR3nt: TGTGCCAGCAGTGAACAGGGTTCAATGAACACTGAAGCTTTCTTT; abundance: once; d_gene: .; v_gene: TRBV2; j_gene: TRBJ1-1
CDR3aa: CASSLSTGINQPQHF; CDR3nt: TGTGCCAGCAGCTTATCAACAGGGATAAATCAGCCCCAGCATTTT; abundance: .; d_gene: .; v_gene: TRBV7-9; j_gene: TRBJ1-5
CDR3aa: CASIGTGLGNTEAFF; CDR3nt: TGTGCCAGCATTGGGACGGGGCTGGGGAACACTGAAGCTTTCTTT; abundance: .; d_gene: .; v_gene: TRBV6-5; j_gene: TRBJ1-1
CDR3aa: CASSLRIGGSRDTQYF; CDR3nt: TGTGCCAGCAGCTTGCGTATCGGGGGGAGCAGAGATACGCAGTATTTT; abundance: .; d_gene: TRBD2; v_gene: TRBV7-2; j_gene: TRBJ2-3
CDR3aa: CASSKETVNLYNEQFF; CDR3nt: TGTGCCAGCAGTAAAGAGACAGTTAACCTCTACAATGAGCAGTTCTTC; abundance: .; d_gene: .; v_gene: TRBV6-1; j_gene: TRBJ2-1
CDR3aa: CASSLGASLHF; CDR3nt: TGTGCCAGCAGCTTAGGGGCCTCGTTGCATTTT; abundance: .; d_gene: .; v_gene: TRBV7-2; j_gene: TRBJ1-5
CDR3aa: CASSETRGNTGELFF; CDR3nt: TGTGCCAGCAGTGAAACCCGTGGTAACACCGGGGAGCTGTTTTTT; abundance: .; d_gene: .; v_gene: TRBV2; j_gene: TRBJ2-2
CDR3aa: CASSPIPGQGNFSSYEQYF; CDR3nt: TGTGCCAGCAGCCCCATCCCGGGACAGGGAAATTTCAGCTCCTACGAGCAGTACTTC; abundance: .; d_gene: TRBD1; v_gene: TRBV7-9; j_gene: TRBJ2-7
CDR3aa: CASRRFSGRASEQYF; CDR3nt: TGTGCCAGCCGACGTTTTAGCGGGAGGGCCTCCGAGCAGTACTTC; abundance: .; d_gene: TRBD2; v_gene: TRBV28; j_gene: TRBJ2-7
CDR3aa: CASSVASQETQYF; CDR3nt: TGTGCCAGCAGCGTAGCAAGCCAAGAGACCCAGTACTTC; abundance: .; d_gene: .; v_gene: TRBV9; j_gene: TRBJ2-5
CDR3aa: CASSRTGVPQETQYF; CDR3nt: TGTGCCAGCAGCCGAACAGGGGTACCGCAAGAGACCCAGTACTTC; abundance: .; d_gene: TRBD1; v_gene: TRBV5-8; j_gene: TRBJ2-5
CDR3aa: CASSLGTSGIYEQYF; CDR3nt: TGTGCCAGCAGCTTGGGGACTAGCGGGATCTACGAGCAGTACTTC; abundance: .; d_gene: TRBD2; v_gene: TRBV7-3; j_gene: TRBJ2-7
CDR3aa: CASSSQAEQYF; CDR3nt: TGTGCCAGCTCGTCGCAGGCTGAGCAGTACTTC; abundance: .; d_gene: .; v_gene: TRBV18; j_gene: TRBJ2-7
CDR3aa: CASSVWGRVTGELFF; CDR3nt: TGTGCCAGCAGCGTATGGGGCAGGGTCACCGGGGAGCTGTTTTTT; abundance: .; d_gene: .; v_gene: TRBV9; j_gene: TRBJ2-2
CDR3aa: CASSPTTGSETQYF; CDR3nt: TGCGCCAGCAGCCCAACGACAGGGTCAGAGACCCAGTACTTC; abundance: .; d_gene: TRBD1; v_gene: TRBV5-1; j_gene: TRBJ2-5
CDR3aa: CAISGTGVGQAFF; CDR3nt: TGTGCCATCAGCGGGACAGGGGTTGGCCAAGCTTTCTTT; abundance: once; d_gene: TRBD1; v_gene: TRBV10-3; j_gene: TRBJ1-1
CDR3aa: CAIGGSLNEQYF; CDR3nt: TGTGCCATCGGTGGCAGTTTAAACGAGCAGTACTTC; abundance: .; d_gene: .; v_gene: TRBV10-3; j_gene: TRBJ2-7
CDR3aa: CASSWGRQGRETQYF; CDR3nt: TGTGCCAGCAGCTGGGGGCGACAGGGGCGAGAGACCCAGTACTTC; abundance: .; d_gene: TRBD1; v_gene: TRBV5-5; j_gene: TRBJ2-5
CDR3aa: CASSGTTSGASNEQFF; CDR3nt: TGCGCCAGCAGCGGGACGACTAGCGGCGCGAGCAATGAGCAGTTCTTC; abundance: .; d_gene: TRBD2; v_gene: TRBV5-1; j_gene: TRBJ2-1
CDR3aa: CASSEEGPQETQYF; CDR3nt: TGCGCCAGCAGCGAAGAAGGCCCCCAAGAGACCCAGTACTTC; abundance: .; d_gene: .; v_gene: TRBV5-1; j_gene: TRBJ2-5
CDR3aa: CASNLNTLNTEAFF; CDR3nt: TGTGCCAGTAACTTAAACACTCTGAACACTGAAGCTTTCTTT; abundance: .; d_gene: .; v_gene: TRBV19; j_gene: TRBJ1-1
CDR3aa: CASSGGSNQPQHF; CDR3nt: TGTGCCAGTAGTGGAGGGAGCAATCAGCCCCAGCATTTT; abundance: .; d_gene: .; v_gene: TRBV19; j_gene: TRBJ1-5
CDR3aa: CASSDTGGQETQYF; CDR3nt: TGCGCCAGCAGTGATACGGGGGGTCAAGAGACCCAGTACTTC; abundance: .; d_gene: TRBD2; v_gene: TRBV10-1; j_gene: TRBJ2-5
CDR3aa: CAQGQGLGEQYF; CDR3nt: TGTGCCCAGGGGCAGGGGCTGGGGGAGCAGTACTTC; abundance: .; d_gene: .; v_gene: TRBV10-3; j_gene: TRBJ2-7
CDR3aa: CASRVRQGWSQHF; CDR3nt: TGTGCCAGCAGGGTTAGACAGGGATGGTCCCAGCATTTT; abundance: .; d_gene: TRBD1; v_gene: TRBV6-4; j_gene: TRBJ1-5
CDR3aa: CASSPSSGFTDTQYF; CDR3nt: TGTGCCAGCTCACCCTCTAGCGGGTTCACAGATACGCAGTATTTT; abundance: .; d_gene: TRBD2; v_gene: TRBV18; j_gene: TRBJ2-3